The 21 T cell receptor beta chains below come from one sample, sequenced in a study of blood T cell repertoires in COVID-19 (dated by TCRdb to the early 2020s). The method was the immunoSEQ multiplex PCR assay. Drawn from immuneACCESS, this table holds only the in-frame rearrangements with V and J called that TCRdb kept. Clones are partly lost; checked studies trace under half to an unresolved V gene and leave the rest unexplained. The sample table holds over 250,000 clones, of which around 90% were seen once. 2.6% of the sample belongs to the ten largest clones. The sample taken for sequencing was PBMCs or T cells enriched from blood (not recorded which). These receptors all stem from a man in his fifties or sixties who had recovered from COVID-19.

The chain couples TRBV10-3 to TRBJ2-3; 12 bases agree with TRBD2. The germline CDR1 and CDR2 sequences are ENHRY and SYGVKD. This CDR3 contains 18 residues. V dropped 1 base and J dropped 4; count of bases not matched to a gene: 9. CDR3 in amino acids: CAISEWGTSGSRADTQYF. In nucleotides, the CDR3 is TGTGCCATCAGTGAGTGGGGGACTAGCGGGTCGCGGGCAGATACGCAGTATTTT.

The chain is built from TRBV6-2 or TRBV6-3 and TRBJ1-6; D is uncertain. The CDR3 is 16 residues long. V lost 5 bases to trimming and J lost 4 bases, with 15 bases between them. Germline CDR1 reads MNHEY; CDR2 reads SVGEGT. Here the CDR3 DNA reads TGTGCCAGCAGTACTACCACGACCGGATATAATTCACCCCTCCACTTT. Its protein is CASSTTTTGYNSPLHF.

The chain recombines TRBV5-5 with TRBJ2-3; 8 nucleotides agree with TRBD2. Germline lookup yields CDR1 SGHKS and CDR2 YYEKEE (reference sequence). With V trimmed by 2 bases and J by 0 bases, 5 bases remained unmatched. The CDR3 is 16 amino acids. This CDR3 reads CASSFYSGDSTDTQYF. The DNA for the CDR3 is TGTGCCAGCAGCTTCTATAGCGGGGATAGCACAGATACGCAGTATTTT.

The gene calls are TRBV5-4 and TRBJ2-7, with TRBD1 identical over 12 bases. CDR3 length equals 15 residues. V shed 0 bases, J shed 5 bases, and the junction held 3 bases outside the gene matches. Germline values: CDR1 SGHNT, CDR2 YYREEE (reference sequence). CDR3 in DNA: TGTGCCAGCAGCTTGGGAGGGACAGGGGGCAACGAGCAGTACTTC. Its translation: CASSLGGTGGNEQYF.

The rearrangement joins TRBV3-1 (or the pseudogene TRBV3-2) to TRBJ1-1; a possible D gene is TRBD1 (5 bases). This CDR3 comprises 13 residues. Trimming took 4 bases from V and 6 from J, leaving 12 bases between them. Per germline, CDR1 LGHDT and CDR2 YNNKEL (reference sequence). This chain's CDR3 is CASSLSGGAEAFF. The CDR3 nucleotides are TGTGCCAGCAGCCTCTCCGGGGGAGCTGAAGCTTTCTTT.

The chain combines TRBV28 with TRBJ2-2; 8 nucleotides align to TRBD1. Germline V gene data show CDR1 as MDHEN and CDR2 as SYDVKM. The CDR3 extends over 16 amino acids. The ends lost 3 bases at V and 6 bases at J; junction bases unmatched: 9. The CDR3 protein is CASSFSGRGRPGELFF. As DNA, the CDR3 is TGTGCCAGCAGTTTTTCTGGCAGGGGGCGCCCCGGGGAGCTGTTTTTT.

V gene TRBV18 combines with J gene TRBJ1-2; 12 positions agree with TRBD1. CDR3 length: 15 amino acids. With V trimmed by 4 bases and J by 2 bases, 2 bases remained unmatched. The V gene's germline CDR1 is KGHSH and CDR2 LQKENI. CDR3 bases: TGTGCCAGCTCACAGGGACAGGGGGCAAACTATGGCTACACCTTC. Protein: CASSQGQGANYGYTF.

This chain joins TRBV12-3 or TRBV12-4 and TRBJ1-3; D might be TRBD1 (6 bases). The V end was cut by 7 bases, the J end by 7 bases, with 11 bases between. This CDR3 is 12 amino acids long. CDR3: CASTPQGNTIYF. The CDR3 DNA follows: TGTGCCAGCACCCCACAGGGCAACACCATATATTTT.

The chain has TRBV19 and TRBJ2-7; D is possibly TRBD1 (6 bases). Trimming took 10 bases from V and 3 from J, leaving 10 bases between them. The germline gives CDR1 LNHDA, CDR2 SQIVND (reference sequence). The CDR3 is 11 residues long. CDR3 amino acids: CATQGYYEQYF. CDR3 DNA: TGTGCCACCCAGGGGTACTACGAGCAGTACTTC. Drawing the rest from reference TRBV19 and TRBJ2-7, the complete variable domain is DGGITQSPKYLFRKEGQNVTLSCEQNLNHDAMYWYRQDPGQGLRLIYYSQIVNDFQKGDIAEGYSVSREKKESFPLTVTSAQKNPTAFYLCATQGYYEQYFGPGTRLTVT.

The rearrangement uses TRBV6-1 and TRBJ2-7; TRBD2 agrees at 14 bases. CDR1 and CDR2 from the germline V gene are MNHNS and SASEGT. The J segment lost 0 bases and the V segment lost 3 bases, leaving 1 base of the junction unmatched. This CDR3 contains 16 residues. In DNA, the CDR3 is TGTGCCAGCAGTGAGGGGACTAGCGGGAGCTCCTACGAGCAGTACTTC. It is translated as CASSEGTSGSSYEQYF.

CDR3 sequence reads: CASSFSGRGDTGELFF. The CDR3 nucleotides are TGTGCCAGCAGCTTTAGCGGGAGAGGTGACACCGGGGAGCTGTTTTTT. The chain links TRBV9 to TRBJ2-2; 9 nucleotides line up with TRBD2. Germline values: CDR1 SGDLS, CDR2 YYNGEE. The CDR3 extends over 16 amino acids. V lost 4 bases to trimming and J lost 3 bases; unmatched junction nucleotides: 7.

The chain carries TRBV14 and TRBJ1-1, with D maybe TRBD1 (5 bases). With 1 base removed from V and 4 bases from J, the gap between germline ends came to 10 bases. The CDR3 extends over 14 amino acids. CDR1 SGHDN and CDR2 FVKESK come from the germline V gene. The DNA for the CDR3 is TGTGCCAGCAGCCAAGGGTCCAGGGCCACTGAAGCTTTCTTT. Its protein is CASSQGSRATEAFF.

This chain links TRBV5-1 with TRBJ2-2, with 9 positions matching TRBD2. This CDR3 spans 16 amino acids. The germline V gene encodes CDR1 SGHRS and CDR2 YFSETQ. The junction had 4 bases not matched to a gene; V was cut back by 0 bases and J by 4 bases. The CDR3, as DNA: TGCGCCAGCAGCTTGGGACTAGCGGAGATCACCGGGGAGCTGTTTTTT. Protein: CASSLGLAEITGELFF.

V is TRBV2 and J is TRBJ2-5; tentatively, D is TRBD2 (6 bases). V lost 4 bases and J 1 base, leaving 13 bases between the germline ends. Germline assignment: CDR1 SNHLY and CDR2 FYNNEI. The CDR3 length is 15 residues. The CDR3 protein is CASSGRRGGQETQYF. CDR3 DNA: TGTGCCAGCAGTGGGCGGCGGGGTGGCCAAGAGACCCAGTACTTC.

The V and J genes are TRBV9 and TRBJ2-5; no reliable D call. Trimming removed 0 bases from V and 2 bases from J, with 5 bases in between. The CDR3 has 13 amino acids. Germline V gene data show CDR1 as SGDLS and CDR2 as YYNGEE. This chain's CDR3 is CASSVASQETQYF. CDR3 DNA sequence: TGTGCCAGCAGCGTAGCTTCTCAAGAGACCCAGTACTTC.

This chain's CDR3 is CAWRKTGGGPTF. The CDR3 DNA follows: TGTGCCTGGAGGAAAACAGGGGGCGGTCCCACCTTC. The chain uses TRBV30 and TRBJ1-2; 9 bases match TRBD1. V was clipped by 3 bases and J by 13 bases; unmatched bases: 9. CDR3 length equals 12 residues. Per germline, CDR1 GTSNPN and CDR2 SVGIG (reference sequence). Filled out from reference TRBV30 and TRBJ1-2, the complete variable domain reads SQTIHQWPATLVQPVGSPLSLECTVEGTSNPNLYWYRQAAGRGLQLLFYSVGIGQISSEVPQNLSASRPQDRQFILSSKKLLLSDSGFYLCAWRKTGGGPTFGSGTRLTVV.

V and J are TRBV18 and TRBJ2-1, with 7 bases identical to TRBD2. With V trimmed by 1 base and J by 7 bases, 7 bases remained unmatched. From germline, CDR1 is KGHSH and CDR2 LQKENI. CDR3 length: 15 residues. The CDR3 here is CASSPLAGNANEQFF. The CDR3 bases are TGTGCCAGCTCACCACTAGCGGGCAACGCGAATGAGCAGTTCTTC.

The chain is built from TRBV30 and TRBJ1-4; D not certain. The CDR3 is 13 amino acids. From germline, CDR1 is GTSNPN and CDR2 SVGIG (reference sequence). Trimming took off 4 bases at V and 5 bases at J, with 11 bases between the two ends. CDR3 amino acids: CAWNRGPNEKLFF. CDR3 nucleotide sequence: TGTGCCTGGAACCGGGGTCCAAATGAAAAACTGTTTTTT.

The chain links TRBV7-6 to TRBJ2-3; no clear D. The germline V and J ends were trimmed by 1 base and 5 bases, with 13 bases remaining between them. CDR3 length equals 15 residues. CDR1 is SGHVS and CDR2 is FNYEAQ in the germline V gene. The CDR3 nucleotides are TGTGCCAGCAGCTTAGGAAGCGCAAGACGAGATACGCAGTATTTT. As protein: CASSLGSARRDTQYF. Using reference TRBV7-6 and TRBJ2-3 for the parts outside the CDR3, the full variable domain is GAGVSQSPRYKVTKRGQDVALRCDPISGHVSLYWYRQALGQGPEFLTYFNYEAQQDKSGLPNDRFSAERPEGSISTLTIQRTEQRDSAMYRCASSLGSARRDTQYFGPGTRLTVL.

The J gene is TRBJ1-6, the V gene TRBV19; 8 bases align to TRBD1. This CDR3 is built from 13 residues. Per germline, CDR1 LNHDA and CDR2 SQIVND (reference sequence). With 6 bases clipped from V and 8 bases from J, the junction kept 3 bases outside the gene matches. The CDR3 loop reads CASRDRGDSPLHF. The CDR3 DNA reads as TGTGCCAGTAGAGACAGGGGAGATTCACCCCTCCACTTT.

The chain uses TRBV6-5 and TRBJ1-2, with 7 bases identical to TRBD1. This CDR3 has 13 amino acids. The germline CDR1 and CDR2 sequences are MNHEY and SVGAGI. The J segment lost 7 bases and the V segment lost 6 bases, leaving 8 bases of the junction unmatched. In DNA form, the CDR3 reads TGTGCCAGCAGCCGAGACAGGGCGAGTGGCTACACCTTC. It yields the protein CASSRDRASGYTF.